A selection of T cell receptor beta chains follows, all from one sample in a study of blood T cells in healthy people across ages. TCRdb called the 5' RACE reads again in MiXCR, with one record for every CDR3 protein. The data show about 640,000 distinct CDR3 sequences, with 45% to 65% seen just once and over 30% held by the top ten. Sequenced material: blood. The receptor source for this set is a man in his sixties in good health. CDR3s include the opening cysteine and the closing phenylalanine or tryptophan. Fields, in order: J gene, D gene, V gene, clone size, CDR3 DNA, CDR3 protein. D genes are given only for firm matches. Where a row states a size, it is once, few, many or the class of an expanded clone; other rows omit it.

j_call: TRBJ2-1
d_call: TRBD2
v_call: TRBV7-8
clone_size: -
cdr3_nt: TGTGCCAGCAGGAAATCGGGACTAGCGGGAGCAAATGAGCAGTTCTTC
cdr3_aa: CASRKSGLAGANEQFF

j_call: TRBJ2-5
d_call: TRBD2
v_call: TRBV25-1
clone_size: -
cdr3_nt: TGTGCCAGCAGAACCGCGGGGGGGCCCGAGGAGACCCAGTACTTC
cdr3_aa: CASRTAGGPEETQYF

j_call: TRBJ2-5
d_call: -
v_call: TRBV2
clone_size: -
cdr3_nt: TGTGCCAGCAGTGAGGGCCGAGGGGGGACCCAGTACTTC
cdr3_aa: CASSEGRGGTQYF

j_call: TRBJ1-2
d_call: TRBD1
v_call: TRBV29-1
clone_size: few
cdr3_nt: TGCAGCGTTGCCGGGACAGGGGGCGACCACTATGGCTACACCTTC
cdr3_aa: CSVAGTGGDHYGYTF

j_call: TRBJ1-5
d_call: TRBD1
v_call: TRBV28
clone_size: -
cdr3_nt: TGTGCCAGCAGGCATCGACAGGGGCCAAACAATCAGCCCCAGCATTTT
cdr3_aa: CASRHRQGPNNQPQHF

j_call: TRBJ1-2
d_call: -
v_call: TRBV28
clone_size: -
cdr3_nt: TGTGCCAGCAGTTTATCGACAAGTGGCTACACCTTC
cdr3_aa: CASSLSTSGYTF

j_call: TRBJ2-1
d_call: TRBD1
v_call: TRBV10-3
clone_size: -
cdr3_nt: TGTGCCATCAACGCGGGGACAGGGCCCTACAATGAGCAGTTCTTC
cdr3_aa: CAINAGTGPYNEQFF

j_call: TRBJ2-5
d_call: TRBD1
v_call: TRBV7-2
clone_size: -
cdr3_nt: TGTGCCAGCACCCCCGACAGGGGAAGGTACGAGCGGTACTTC
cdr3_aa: CASTPDRGRYERYF

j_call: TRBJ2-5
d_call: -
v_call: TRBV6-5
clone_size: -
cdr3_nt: TGTGCCATCGTGAAGCTGGACCAAGAGACCCAGTACTTC
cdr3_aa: CAIVKLDQETQYF

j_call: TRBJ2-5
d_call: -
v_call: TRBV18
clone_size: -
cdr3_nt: TGTGCCAGCTCACTCCAGTCGCGAGAGACCCAGTACTTC
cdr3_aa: CASSLQSRETQYF

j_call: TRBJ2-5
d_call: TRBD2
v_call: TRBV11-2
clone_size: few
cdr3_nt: TGTGCCAGCACCCTAGGCGGGGGGGCCCGGACCCAGTACTTC
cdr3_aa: CASTLGGGARTQYF

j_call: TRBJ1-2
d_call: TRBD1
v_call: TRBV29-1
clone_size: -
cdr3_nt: TGCAGCGCTCAGGGGGCAGATGGCTACACCTTC
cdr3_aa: CSAQGADGYTF

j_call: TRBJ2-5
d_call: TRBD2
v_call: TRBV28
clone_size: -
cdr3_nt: TGTGCCAGCAGCCTCCCCACTAGCGGCCAAGAGACCCAGTACTTC
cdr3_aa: CASSLPTSGQETQYF

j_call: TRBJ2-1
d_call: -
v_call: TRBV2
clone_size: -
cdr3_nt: TGTGCCAGCAGTGAAGCAAGGCATGAGCAGTTCTTC
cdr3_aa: CASSEARHEQFF

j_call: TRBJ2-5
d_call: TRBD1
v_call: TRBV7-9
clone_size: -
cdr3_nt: TGTGCCAGCAGCTGCGACAGGGTAGAGACCCAGTACTTC
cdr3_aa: CASSCDRVETQYF

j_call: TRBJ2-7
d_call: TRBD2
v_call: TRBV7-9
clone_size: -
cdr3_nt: TGTGCCAGCAGTCCACCGGGACTAGCGGGGGCCAGGAGCTCCTACGAGCAGTACTTC
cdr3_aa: CASSPPGLAGARSSYEQYF

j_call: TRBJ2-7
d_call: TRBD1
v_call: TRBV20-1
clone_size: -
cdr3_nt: TGCAGTGCTAGGGGCCAGGGGGCCGGCGAGCAGTACTTC
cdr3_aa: CSARGQGAGEQYF

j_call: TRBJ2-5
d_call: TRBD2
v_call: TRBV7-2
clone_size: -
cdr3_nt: TGTGCCAGCAGCTTGACGGGGGGGCGAGTCGGGGACCAGTACTTC
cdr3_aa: CASSLTGGRVGDQYF

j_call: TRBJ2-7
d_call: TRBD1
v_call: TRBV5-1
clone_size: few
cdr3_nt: TGCGCCAGCAGCTCCCGGGACAGGGCCAGCTCCTACGAGCAGTACTTC
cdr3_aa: CASSSRDRASSYEQYF

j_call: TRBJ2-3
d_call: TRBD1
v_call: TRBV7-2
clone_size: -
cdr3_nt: TGTGCCAGCAGCGCTTACACAGGGGAAGGGCAGTATTTT
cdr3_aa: CASSAYTGEGQYF

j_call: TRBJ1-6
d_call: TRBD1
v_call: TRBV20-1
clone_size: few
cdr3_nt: TGCAGTGCTCCACGACAGGGAAACAATTCACCCCTCCACTTT
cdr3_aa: CSAPRQGNNSPLHF

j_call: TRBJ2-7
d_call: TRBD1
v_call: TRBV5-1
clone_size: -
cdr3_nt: TGCGCCAGTCCGACCGGGACAGGGAAGCACGAGCAGTACTTC
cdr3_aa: CASPTGTGKHEQYF

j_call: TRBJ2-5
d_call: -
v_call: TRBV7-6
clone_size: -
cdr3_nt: TGTGCCAGCAGCCGAATGACCGCCGAAGGGGAGACCCAGTACTTC
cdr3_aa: CASSRMTAEGETQYF

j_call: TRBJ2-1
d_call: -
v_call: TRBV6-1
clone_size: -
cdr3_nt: TGTGCCAGCAGTGAAGGTGGCAGGGTGGGCAATGAGCAGTTCTTC
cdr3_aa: CASSEGGRVGNEQFF

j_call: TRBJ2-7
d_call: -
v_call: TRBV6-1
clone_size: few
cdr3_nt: TGTGCCAGCAGCCCAAGGGGGGCTTACGAGCAGTACTTC
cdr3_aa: CASSPRGAYEQYF

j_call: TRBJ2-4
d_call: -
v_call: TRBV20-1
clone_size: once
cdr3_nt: TGCAGTGCTAGCCGGACGGAGTCGAACATTCAGTACTTC
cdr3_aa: CSASRTESNIQYF

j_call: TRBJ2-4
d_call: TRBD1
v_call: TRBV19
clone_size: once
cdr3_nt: TGTGCCAGTAGGCAGGACAGGGCGACCAGAAACATTCAGTACTTC
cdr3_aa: CASRQDRATRNIQYF

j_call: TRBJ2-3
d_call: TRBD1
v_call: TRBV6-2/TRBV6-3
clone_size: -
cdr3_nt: TGTGCCAGCAGTTCCTACCAGGGGGCCTTCTACACAGATACGCAGTATTTT
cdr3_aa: CASSSYQGAFYTDTQYF

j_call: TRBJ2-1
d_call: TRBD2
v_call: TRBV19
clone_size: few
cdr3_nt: TGTGCCAGTAGTAGAGGCGGGGGGACAAATGAGCAGTTCTTC
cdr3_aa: CASSRGGGTNEQFF

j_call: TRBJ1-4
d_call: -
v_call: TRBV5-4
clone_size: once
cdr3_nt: TGTGCCAGCAGCTTGGGGGGGCGAGAGGGTGAAAAACTGTTTTTT
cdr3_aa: CASSLGGREGEKLFF

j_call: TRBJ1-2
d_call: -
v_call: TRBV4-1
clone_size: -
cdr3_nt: TGCGCCAGCAACCAAGAGTGGGCAGGGGCCAACTATGGCTACACCTTC
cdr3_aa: CASNQEWAGANYGYTF

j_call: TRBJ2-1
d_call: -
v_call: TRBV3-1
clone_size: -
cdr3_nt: TGTGCCAGCAGCCAAGCTCACAGGGAAGGTCAGTTCTTC
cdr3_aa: CASSQAHREGQFF

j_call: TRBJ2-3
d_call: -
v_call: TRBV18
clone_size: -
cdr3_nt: TGTGCCAGCTCACCAGCGGCTACGGAAGGCACAGATACGCAGTATTTT
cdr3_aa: CASSPAATEGTDTQYF

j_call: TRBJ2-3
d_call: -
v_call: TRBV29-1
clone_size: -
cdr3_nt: TGCAGCGTTGTTCCGGGGGCGGTAGATACGCAGTATTTT
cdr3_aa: CSVVPGAVDTQYF

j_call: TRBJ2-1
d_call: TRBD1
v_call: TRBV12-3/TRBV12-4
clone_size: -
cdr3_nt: TGTGCCAGCAGGGACAGGGTAACCTACAATGAGCAGTTCTTC
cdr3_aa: CASRDRVTYNEQFF

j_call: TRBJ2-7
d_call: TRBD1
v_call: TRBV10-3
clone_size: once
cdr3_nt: TGTGCCATCAGTGAGTCCGGACAGGAGTCCTACAATGGGCAGTACTTC
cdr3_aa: CAISESGQESYNGQYF

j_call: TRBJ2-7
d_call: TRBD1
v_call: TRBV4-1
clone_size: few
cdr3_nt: TGCGCCAGCAGCCAAGATTGGCGGGACAGGGGAATAGCGGGGACCTACGAGCAGTACTTC
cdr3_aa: CASSQDWRDRGIAGTYEQYF

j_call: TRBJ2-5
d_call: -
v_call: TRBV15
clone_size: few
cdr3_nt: TGTGCCACCAGCCCTTGGCGGTTCTCGGAGACCCAGTACTTC
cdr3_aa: CATSPWRFSETQYF

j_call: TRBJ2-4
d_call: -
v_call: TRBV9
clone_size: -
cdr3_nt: TGTGCCAGCAGCCCCGGCGTGTTTGACAAAAACATTCAGTACTTC
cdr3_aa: CASSPGVFDKNIQYF

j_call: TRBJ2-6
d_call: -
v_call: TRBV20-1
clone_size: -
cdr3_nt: TGCAGTGCTAGTGACAGTTCTGGGGCCAACGTCCTGACTTTC
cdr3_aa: CSASDSSGANVLTF

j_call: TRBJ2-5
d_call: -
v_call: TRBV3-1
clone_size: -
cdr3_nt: TGTGCCAGCAGCCAAGATCTAACGGACCAAGAGACCCAGTACTTC
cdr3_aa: CASSQDLTDQETQYF

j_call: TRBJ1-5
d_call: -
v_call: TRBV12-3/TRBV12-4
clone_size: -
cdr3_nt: TGTGCCAGCAGTTTAGCGGATATGCAGCCCCAGCATTTT
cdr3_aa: CASSLADMQPQHF

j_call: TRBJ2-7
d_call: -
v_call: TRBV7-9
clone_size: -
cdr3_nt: TGTGCCAGCAGCTTATCTCAAGGCTACGAGCAGTACTTC
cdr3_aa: CASSLSQGYEQYF

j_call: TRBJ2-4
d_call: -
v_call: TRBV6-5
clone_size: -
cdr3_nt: TGTGCCAGCAGTTACTCGATAGAAGCCAAAAACATTCAGTACTTC
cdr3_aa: CASSYSIEAKNIQYF

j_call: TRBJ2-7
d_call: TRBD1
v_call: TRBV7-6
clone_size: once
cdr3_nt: TGTGCCAGCAGCCCTGGGACAGGGGAACACGAGCAGTACTTC
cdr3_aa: CASSPGTGEHEQYF

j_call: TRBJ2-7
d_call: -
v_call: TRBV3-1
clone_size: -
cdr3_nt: TGTGCCAGCAGCCAAGATGCCAGGGGTTTCGGGCAGTACTTC
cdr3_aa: CASSQDARGFGQYF

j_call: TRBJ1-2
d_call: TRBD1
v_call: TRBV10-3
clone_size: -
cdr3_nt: TGTGCCATCGGGGACAGCTCAAACTATGGCTACACCTTC
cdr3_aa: CAIGDSSNYGYTF

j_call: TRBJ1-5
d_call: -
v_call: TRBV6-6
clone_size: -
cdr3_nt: TGTGCCAGCAGTTACTCGTCCCAGCCCCAGCATTTT
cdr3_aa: CASSYSSQPQHF

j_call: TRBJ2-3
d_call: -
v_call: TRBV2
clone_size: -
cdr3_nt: TGTGCCAGCAGTGGACAAGGAGCCACAGATACGCAGTATTTT
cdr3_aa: CASSGQGATDTQYF

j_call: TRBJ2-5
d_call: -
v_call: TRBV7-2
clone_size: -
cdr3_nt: TGTGCCAGCAGCTCAGGGCTGGAGACCCAGTACTTC
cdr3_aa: CASSSGLETQYF